This entry concerns a single T cell receptor beta chain. Its antigen remains undetermined. The record has no base qualities; no much larger clone is one base away. The entry originates in a study of shared clonotypes between healthy human individuals (dated by TCRdb to about 2020). Notes on the research overall: The cohort comprised a couple of women and three men aged 18 to 49 years. Per donor, three plates each were used for CD4 naive and CD4 memory, two for CD8 naive, and one for CD8 memory. To estimate repertoire size and how much clonotypes are shared between individuals, the study performed deep sequencing of blood TCR repertoires from a handful of healthy adults. To increase sequencing depth and limit assay-specific biases, TCR repertoire library preparation and sequencing were carried out by different laboratories using diverse techniques. Leukapheresis yielded between about 0.85 and 10 billion PBMCs per donor.

Using the deep immunoSEQ assay, TCR CDR3 regions were amplified from genomic DNA by multiplex PCR. Extracted genomic DNA from each cell subset was distributed evenly across all wells of several immunoSEQ 96-well plates, and each plate was treated as a replicate. For sorted subsets, around 200 ng genomic DNA, equal to 30,000 or so T cell genomes, was loaded into each replicate PCR. Purified libraries were measured with a Qubit 3.0 fluorometer, size-checked on a Bioanalyzer 2100, and measured again with the KAPA Library Quantification kit. Each immunoSEQ 96-well plate was sequenced on its own single-read 150-cycle Illumina NextSeq 550 flow cell. Turning to the authors' computational methods: The immunoSEQ output contained only junctional sequences without quality scores, so filtering could not match that applied to full-length reads. To assign V/J genes and CDR3, sequences were annotated using PyIR, a Python wrapper for IgBLAST v1.9, with IMGT germline references. Reads were removed for weak V/J assignments (E-value above 1e-6), missing CDR3, stop codons, out-of-frame junctions, or ambiguous translated residues. V3J clonotypes were defined as sequences sharing an identical inferred V gene, J gene, and CDR3 amino acid sequence. Percentage overlap between repertoires was computed as shared unique clonotypes divided by the size of the smaller repertoire. Richness of each repertoire was evaluated using RTK rarefaction, the Chao1 estimator, and Recon v2.1 estimates of unobserved clonotypes. OLGA was used to compute generation probabilities for all TCRbeta clonotypes that the gDNA method yielded from a handful of donors. In TCRdb, the immuneACCESS table is reduced to in-frame sequences with V and J assigned. These tables do not hold every clone; where another copy was compared, an unresolved V gene accounts for under half, and the others remain unexplained. D and trimming were read from the DNA, whereas the V and J calls and clone size are those reported in that table. Here the sample has some 550,000 clones; about 96% occur a single time. The biggest ten clones account for roughly 0.05% of the sample.

Study-level results and caveats: Across four donors, approximately 4.6% of naive CD4, around 3.3% of naive CD8, 2.3% of memory CD4, and under 0.45% of memory CD8 clonotypes were shared. Rarefaction of sorted-subset datasets indicated incomplete sequencing despite the large sequencing depth. Compared with non-shared clonotypes, clonotypes shared by all four sorted-subset donors had higher generation probabilities. The small number of donors limited the genetic and exposure-history diversity represented. Estimated clonotype richness was generally larger for naive than for memory subsets. Sampling was limited to blood, and TCR repertoires in tissue likely differ from TCR repertoires in blood. Based on pairwise subsampling, the degree of clonotype sharing among donors was expected to be affected by sequencing depth.

The germline V gene provides CDR1 SGHDT and CDR2 YYEEEE. Taken from cysteine to phenylalanine, the CDR3 has 14 residues. The sequence is cut down to CDR3 DNA, 42 bases in frame from base 1. Unmatched junction bases come to 7, with V trimmed by 4 bases and J by 5 bases. The donors were healthy, HIV-negative adults who had no recently reported acute infections or vaccinations. All donors were Caucasian adults living in Nashville, Tennessee, USA. CD4+ T cells were enriched by magnetic negative selection; naive cells were then positively selected on CD45RA, and the negative fraction formed the memory subset. Blood was obtained by leukapheresis, after which PBMCs were separated by Ficoll-Histopaque density gradient centrifugation and cryopreserved in liquid nitrogen vapor phase. Purity and quantity of every magnetically sorted T cell population were checked by analytical flow cytometry. Genomic DNA was isolated from every sorted fraction and measured by UV absorbance on a Nanodrop 2000c.

The chain joins TRBV5-6 to TRBJ2-5; TRBD1 agrees with 8 junctional bases. This sequence originates from a woman under 40 in good health. The sample was naive CD4+ T cells sorted from blood. What the cell subset or site label conveys for this sample: CD45RA+ positively selected. The CDR3 is CASSTGQGGETQYF. The DNA reads as follows: TGTGCCAGCAGCACAGGACAGGGTGGGGAGACCCAGTACTTC.